A single sample gave rise to the 5 T cell receptor beta chains below, sequenced in a study of identical twins. TCRdb re-called the 5' RACE reads through MiXCR, storing one row per CDR3 protein. The table shows roughly 570,000 distinct CDR3 sequences, with around a tenth occurring only once. Another study also made use of these data, one on yellow fever vaccine responses in identical twins.

The sample was PBMCs. These receptors were taken from a woman under 30 in good health.

This clonotype was seen repeatedly, ten times or more. The J gene is TRBJ2-2, the V gene TRBV9, with D maybe TRBD2 (5 bases). Germline lookup yields CDR1 SGDLS and CDR2 YYNGEE. Trimming left V 3 bases short and J 4 bases short, with 19 bases between. The length of the CDR3 is 17 residues. The CDR3 loop is CASSAPLGSEGTGELFF. The CDR3 DNA reads TGTGCCAGCAGCGCCCCCCTTGGTAGCGAGGGCACCGGGGAGCTGTTTTTT.

This clonotype was detected only a few times. This chain links TRBV9 with TRBJ2-7; D may be TRBD1 or TRBD2 (5 bases each). Germline CDR1 SGDLS, CDR2 YYNGEE. This CDR3 has 15 amino acids. Trimming stripped 4 bases from V and 2 bases from J, with 16 bases between. In DNA, the CDR3 is TGTGCCAGCAGCTTAATGCCCGGGGCCGCCTACGAGCAGTACTTC. Translation gives CASSLMPGAAYEQYF. Variable domain in full (rest from reference TRBV9 and TRBJ2-7): DSGVTQTPKHLITATGQRVTLRCSPRSGDLSVYWYQQSLDQGLQFLIQYYNGEERAKGNILERFSAQQFPDLHSELNLSSLELGDSALYFCASSLMPGAAYEQYFGPGTRLTVT.

On this clonotype itself: One end of the junction does not line up with germline, which may come from a read error. The chain combines TRBV3-1 with TRBJ2-5, with D maybe TRBD2 (6 bases). Germline V gives CDR1 LGHDT, CDR2 YNNKEL (reference sequence). The CDR3 totals 16 residues. DNA of the CDR3: TGTGCCAACAGCGGGTTTGGCGCGGGCTGGCAAGAGACCCAGTACTTC. This gives the protein CANSGFGAGWQETQYF.

The chain has TRBV3-1 and TRBJ2-5; D unclear. The CDR3 runs to 12 residues. Trimming pared 7 bases from V and 3 bases from J, leaving 9 bases between. Per germline, CDR1 LGHDT and CDR2 YNNKEL (reference sequence). CDR3 sequence reads: CASIPREETQYF. CDR3 in DNA: TGTGCCAGCATCCCTAGGGAAGAGACCCAGTACTTC.

Ten or more counts support this clonotype. This chain links TRBV29-1 with TRBJ2-3, with TRBD2 identical over 8 bases. Germline V gene lookup returns CDR1 SQVTM and CDR2 ANQGSEA. The CDR3 runs 16 residues. Unmatched junction bases numbered 7, after V lost 2 bases and J lost 0 bases. The CDR3 spells CSVETPGGGSTDTQYF. CDR3 nucleotide sequence: TGCAGCGTTGAAACCCCCGGGGGGGGGAGCACAGATACGCAGTATTTT.